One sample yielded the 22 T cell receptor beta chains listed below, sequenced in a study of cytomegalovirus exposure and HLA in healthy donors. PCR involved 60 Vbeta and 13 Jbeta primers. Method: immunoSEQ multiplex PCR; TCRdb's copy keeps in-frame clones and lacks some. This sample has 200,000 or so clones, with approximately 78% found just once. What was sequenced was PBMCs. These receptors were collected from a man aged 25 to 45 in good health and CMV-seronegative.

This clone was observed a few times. The CDR3 DNA sequence: TGTGCCAGTAGTAGACGGGGGGGTAGCTCCTACAATGAGCAGTTCTTC. Translating gives CASSRRGGSSYNEQFF. J is TRBJ2-1 and V is TRBV19, with 8 bases lining up with TRBD2. The J segment lost 0 bases and the V segment lost 4 bases, leaving 5 bases of the junction unmatched. From germline, CDR1 is LNHDA and CDR2 SQIVND (reference sequence). This CDR3 contains 16 residues. The full variable domain, completed using reference TRBV19 and TRBJ2-1, is DGGITQSPKYLFRKEGQNVTLSCEQNLNHDAMYWYRQDPGQGLRLIYYSQIVNDFQKGDIAEGYSVSREKKESFPLTVTSAQKNPTAFYLCASSRRGGSSYNEQFFGPGTRLTVL.

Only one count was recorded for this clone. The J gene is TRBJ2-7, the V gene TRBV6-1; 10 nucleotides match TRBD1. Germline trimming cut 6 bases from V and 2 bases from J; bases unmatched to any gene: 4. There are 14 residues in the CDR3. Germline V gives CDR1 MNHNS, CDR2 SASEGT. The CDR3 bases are TGTGCCAGCAGGCGACAGGGGGCGACCTACGAGCAGTACTTC. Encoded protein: CASRRQGATYEQYF.

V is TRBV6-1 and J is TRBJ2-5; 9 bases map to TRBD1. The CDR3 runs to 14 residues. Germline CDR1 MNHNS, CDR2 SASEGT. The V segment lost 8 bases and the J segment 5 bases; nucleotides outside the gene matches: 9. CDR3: CASGKTGGTETQYF. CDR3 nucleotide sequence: TGTGCCAGCGGTAAGACAGGGGGAACTGAGACCCAGTACTTC.

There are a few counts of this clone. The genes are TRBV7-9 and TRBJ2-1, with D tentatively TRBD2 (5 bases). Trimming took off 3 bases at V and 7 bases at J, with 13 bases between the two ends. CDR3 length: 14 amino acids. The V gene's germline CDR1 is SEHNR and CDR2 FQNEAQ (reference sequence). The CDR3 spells CASSLELASNEQFF. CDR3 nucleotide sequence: TGTGCCAGCAGCTTGGAGCTAGCTAGTAATGAGCAGTTCTTC.

CDR3 loop: CSVGTGWEQDTQYF. CDR3 sequence (DNA): TGCAGCGTGGGGACAGGTTGGGAACAGGATACGCAGTATTTT. The chain joins TRBV29-1 to TRBJ2-3; 8 bases map to TRBD1. After removal of 6 bases from V and 6 bases from J, the junction contained 11 bases not matched to a gene. Germline CDR1 is SQVTM and CDR2 is ANQGSEA. This CDR3 has 14 amino acids.

Here the CDR3 reads CATSSAQGSQETQYF. DNA of the CDR3: TGTGCCACCAGCAGTGCTCAGGGTTCCCAAGAGACCCAGTACTTC. V is TRBV15 and J is TRBJ2-5, with D perhaps TRBD1 (5 bases). The germline CDR1 and CDR2 sequences are LNHNV and YYDKDF (reference sequence). The CDR3 spans 15 residues. V was cut by 3 bases and J by 1 base, with 12 bases left in between.

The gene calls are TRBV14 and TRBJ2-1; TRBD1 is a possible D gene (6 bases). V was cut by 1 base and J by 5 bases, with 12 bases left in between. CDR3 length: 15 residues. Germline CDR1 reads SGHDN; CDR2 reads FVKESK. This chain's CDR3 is CASSQAQGINNEQFF. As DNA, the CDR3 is TGTGCCAGCAGCCAAGCACAGGGAATTAACAATGAGCAGTTCTTC.

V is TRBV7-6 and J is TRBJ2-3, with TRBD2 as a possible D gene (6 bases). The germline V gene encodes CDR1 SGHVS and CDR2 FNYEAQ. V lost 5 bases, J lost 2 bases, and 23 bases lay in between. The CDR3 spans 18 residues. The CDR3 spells CASSARVASVYNTDTQYF. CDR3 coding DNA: TGTGCCAGCAGCGCAAGGGTGGCTAGCGTCTATAACACAGATACGCAGTATTTT.

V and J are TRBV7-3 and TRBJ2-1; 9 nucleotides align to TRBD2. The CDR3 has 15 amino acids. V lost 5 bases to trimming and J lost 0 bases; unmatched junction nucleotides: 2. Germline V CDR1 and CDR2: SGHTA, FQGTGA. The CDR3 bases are TGTGCCAGCAGCAATAGCGGGAGCTCCTACAATGAGCAGTTCTTC. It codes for CASSNSGSSYNEQFF.

CDR3: CASRPGWSQETQYF. The DNA of the CDR3 is TGTGCCAGCAGGCCCGGGTGGAGCCAAGAGACCCAGTACTTC. This sequence joins TRBV2 and TRBJ2-5, with D unclear. Germline-derived CDR1 and CDR2 are SNHLY and FYNNEI. Trimming shortened V by 6 bases and J by 1 base, and 12 bases separated the two germline ends. The CDR3 length is 14 residues.

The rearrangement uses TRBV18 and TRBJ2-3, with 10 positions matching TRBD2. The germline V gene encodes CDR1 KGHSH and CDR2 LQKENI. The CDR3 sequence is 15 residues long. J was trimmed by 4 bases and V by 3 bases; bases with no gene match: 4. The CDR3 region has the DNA TGTGCCAGCTCACCTCTAGCGGGGGCCCCAGATACGCAGTATTTT. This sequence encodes CASSPLAGAPDTQYF.

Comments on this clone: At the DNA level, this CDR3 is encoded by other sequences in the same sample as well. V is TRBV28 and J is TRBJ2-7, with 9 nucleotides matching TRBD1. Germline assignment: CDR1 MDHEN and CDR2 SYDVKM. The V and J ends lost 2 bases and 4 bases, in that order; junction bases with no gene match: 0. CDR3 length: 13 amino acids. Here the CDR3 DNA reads TGTGCCAGCAGTTTAGGACAGGGGTACGAGCAGTACTTC. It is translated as CASSLGQGYEQYF.

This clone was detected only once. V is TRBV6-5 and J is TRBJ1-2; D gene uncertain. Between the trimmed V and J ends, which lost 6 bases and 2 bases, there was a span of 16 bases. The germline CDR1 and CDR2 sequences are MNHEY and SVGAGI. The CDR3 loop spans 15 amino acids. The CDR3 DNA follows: TGTGCCAGCAGCCAACGGGTAACTCCCAACTATGGCTACACCTTC. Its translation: CASSQRVTPNYGYTF.

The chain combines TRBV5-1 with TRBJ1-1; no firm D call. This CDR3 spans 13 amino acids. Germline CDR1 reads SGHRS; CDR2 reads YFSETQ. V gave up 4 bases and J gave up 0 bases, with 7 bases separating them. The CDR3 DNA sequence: TGCGCCAGCAGCCCTTCGGTGAACACTGAAGCTTTCTTT. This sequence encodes CASSPSVNTEAFF.

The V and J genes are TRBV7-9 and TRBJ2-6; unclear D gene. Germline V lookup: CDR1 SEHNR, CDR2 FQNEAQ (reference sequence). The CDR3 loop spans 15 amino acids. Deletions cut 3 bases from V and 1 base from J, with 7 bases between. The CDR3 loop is CASSFSRSGANVLTF. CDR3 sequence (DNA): TGTGCCAGCAGCTTTTCCAGGTCTGGGGCCAACGTCCTGACTTTC.

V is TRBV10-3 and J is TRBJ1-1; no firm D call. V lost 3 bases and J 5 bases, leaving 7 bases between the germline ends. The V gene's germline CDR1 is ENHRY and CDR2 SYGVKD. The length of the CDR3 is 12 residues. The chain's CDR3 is CAISDPGTEAFF. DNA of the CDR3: TGTGCCATCAGTGATCCGGGGACTGAAGCTTTCTTT.

For the CDR3, the DNA is TGTGCCAGCAGCCAACTAGCGGGGGGTCTGGATGAGCAGTTCTTC. Encoded protein: CASSQLAGGLDEQFF. The chain recombines TRBV2 with TRBJ2-1; 12 positions agree with TRBD2. This CDR3 has 15 amino acids. Germline V gene data show CDR1 as SNHLY and CDR2 as FYNNEI. Trimming at V came to 6 bases and at J to 8 bases, leaving 8 bases not matched to a gene.

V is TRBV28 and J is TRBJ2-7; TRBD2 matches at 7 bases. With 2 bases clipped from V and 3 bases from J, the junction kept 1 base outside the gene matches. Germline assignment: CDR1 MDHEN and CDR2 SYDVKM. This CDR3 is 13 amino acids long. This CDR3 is CASSLAGDYEQYF. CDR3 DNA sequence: TGTGCCAGCAGTTTAGCGGGGGACTACGAGCAGTACTTC.

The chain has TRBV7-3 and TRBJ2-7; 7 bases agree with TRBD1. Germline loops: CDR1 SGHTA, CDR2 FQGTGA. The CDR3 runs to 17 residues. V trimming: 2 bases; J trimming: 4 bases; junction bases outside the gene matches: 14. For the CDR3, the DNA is TGTGCCAGCAGCTTAGAGGGGGCAGGCCCCTTGGGGTACGAGCAGTACTTC. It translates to CASSLEGAGPLGYEQYF. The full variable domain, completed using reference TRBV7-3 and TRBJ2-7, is GAGVSQTPSNKVTEKGKYVELRCDPISGHTALYWYRQSLGQGPEFLIYFQGTGAADDSGLPNDRFFAVRPEGSVSTLKIQRTERGDSAVYLCASSLEGAGPLGYEQYFGPGTRLTVT.

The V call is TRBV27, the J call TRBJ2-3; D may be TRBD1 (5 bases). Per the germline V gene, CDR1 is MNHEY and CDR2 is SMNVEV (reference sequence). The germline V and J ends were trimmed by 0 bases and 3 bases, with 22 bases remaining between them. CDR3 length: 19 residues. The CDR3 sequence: CASSLSAAGPVRGTDTQYF. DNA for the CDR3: TGTGCCAGCAGTTTATCGGCCGCAGGTCCCGTAAGGGGAACAGATACGCAGTATTTT.

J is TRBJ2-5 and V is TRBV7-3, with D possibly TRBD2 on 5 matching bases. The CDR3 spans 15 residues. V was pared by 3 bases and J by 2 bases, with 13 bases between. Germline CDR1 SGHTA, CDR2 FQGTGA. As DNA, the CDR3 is TGTGCCAGCAGCTTCAGTTCTAGCCCTCAAGAGACCCAGTACTTC. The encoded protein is CASSFSSSPQETQYF.

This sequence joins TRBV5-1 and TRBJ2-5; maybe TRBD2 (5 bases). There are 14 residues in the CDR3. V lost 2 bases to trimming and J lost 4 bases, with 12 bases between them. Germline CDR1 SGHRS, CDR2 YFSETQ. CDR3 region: CASSFGRGGETQYF. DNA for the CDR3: TGCGCCAGCAGCTTTGGGAGAGGAGGAGAGACCCAGTACTTC.